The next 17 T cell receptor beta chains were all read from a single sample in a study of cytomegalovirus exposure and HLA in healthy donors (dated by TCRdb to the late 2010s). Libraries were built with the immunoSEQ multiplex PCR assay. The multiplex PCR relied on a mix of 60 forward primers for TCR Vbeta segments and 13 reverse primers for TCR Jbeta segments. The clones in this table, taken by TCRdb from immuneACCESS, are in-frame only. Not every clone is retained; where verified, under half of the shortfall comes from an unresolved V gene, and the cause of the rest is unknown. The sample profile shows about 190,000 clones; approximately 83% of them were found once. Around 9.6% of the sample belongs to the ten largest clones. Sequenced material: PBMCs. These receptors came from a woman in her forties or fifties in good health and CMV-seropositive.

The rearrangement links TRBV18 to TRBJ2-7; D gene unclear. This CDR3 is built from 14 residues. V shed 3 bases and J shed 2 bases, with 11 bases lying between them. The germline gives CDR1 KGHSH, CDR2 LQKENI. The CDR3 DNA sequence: TGTGCCAGCTCACCGAAGAGCTATACCTACGAGCAGTACTTC. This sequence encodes CASSPKSYTYEQYF.

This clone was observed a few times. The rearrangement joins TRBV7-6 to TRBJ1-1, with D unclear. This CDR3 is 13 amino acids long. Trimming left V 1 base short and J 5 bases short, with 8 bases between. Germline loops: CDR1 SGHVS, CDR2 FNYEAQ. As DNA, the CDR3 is TGTGCCAGCAGCTTAGGTCAGGTGACTGAAGCTTTCTTT. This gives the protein CASSLGQVTEAFF.

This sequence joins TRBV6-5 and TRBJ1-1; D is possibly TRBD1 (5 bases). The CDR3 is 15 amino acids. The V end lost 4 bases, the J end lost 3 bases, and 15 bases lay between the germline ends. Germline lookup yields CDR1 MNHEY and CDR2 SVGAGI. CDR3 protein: CASSSQGNWDTEAFF. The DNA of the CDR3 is TGTGCCAGCAGTTCTCAGGGTAATTGGGACACTGAAGCTTTCTTT.

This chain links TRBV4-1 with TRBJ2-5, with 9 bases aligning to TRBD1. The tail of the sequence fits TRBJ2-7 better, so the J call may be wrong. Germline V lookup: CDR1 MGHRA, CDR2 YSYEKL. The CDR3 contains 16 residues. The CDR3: CASSLATGGASYEQYF. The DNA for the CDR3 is TGCGCCAGCAGCCTCGCGACAGGGGGAGCCTCCTACGAGCAGTACTTC.

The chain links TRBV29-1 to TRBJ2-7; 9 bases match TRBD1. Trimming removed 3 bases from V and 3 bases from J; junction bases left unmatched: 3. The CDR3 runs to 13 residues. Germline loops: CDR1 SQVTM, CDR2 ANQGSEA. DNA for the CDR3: TGCAGCGTTGATCGGGGACAGGGCTACGAGCAGTACTTC. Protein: CSVDRGQGYEQYF.

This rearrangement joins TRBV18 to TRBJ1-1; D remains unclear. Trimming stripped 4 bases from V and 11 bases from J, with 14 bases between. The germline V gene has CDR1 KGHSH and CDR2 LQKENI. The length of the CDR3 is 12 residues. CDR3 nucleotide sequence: TGTGCCAGCTCACTCAAGCGGGGTTCGGCTTTCTTT. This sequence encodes CASSLKRGSAFF.

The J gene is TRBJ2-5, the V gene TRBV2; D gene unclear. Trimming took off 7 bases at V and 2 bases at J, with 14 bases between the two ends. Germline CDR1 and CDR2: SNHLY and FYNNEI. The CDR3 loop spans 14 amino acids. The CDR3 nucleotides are TGTGCCAGCATTTTCTCCTTACTTCAAGAGACCCAGTACTTC. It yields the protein CASIFSLLQETQYF.

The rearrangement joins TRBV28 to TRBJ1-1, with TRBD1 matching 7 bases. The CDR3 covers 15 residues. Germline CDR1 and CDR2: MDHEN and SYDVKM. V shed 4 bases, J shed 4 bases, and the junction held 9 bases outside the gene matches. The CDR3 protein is CASSSTNRGGTEAFF. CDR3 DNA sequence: TGTGCCAGCAGTTCGACGAACAGGGGTGGCACTGAAGCTTTCTTT. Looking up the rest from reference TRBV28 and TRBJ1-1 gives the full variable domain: DVKVTQSSRYLVKRTGEKVFLECVQDMDHENMFWYRQDPGLGLRLIYFSYDVKMKEKGDIPEGYSVSREKKERFSLILESASTNQTSMYLCASSSTNRGGTEAFFGQGTRLTVV.

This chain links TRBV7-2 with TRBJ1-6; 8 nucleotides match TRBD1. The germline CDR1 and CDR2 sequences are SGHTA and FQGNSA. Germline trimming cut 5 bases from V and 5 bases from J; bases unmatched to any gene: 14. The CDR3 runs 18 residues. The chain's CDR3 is CASSPSRTGFGNNSPLHF. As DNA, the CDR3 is TGTGCCAGCAGCCCCTCCCGGACAGGGTTTGGTAATAATTCACCCCTCCACTTT.

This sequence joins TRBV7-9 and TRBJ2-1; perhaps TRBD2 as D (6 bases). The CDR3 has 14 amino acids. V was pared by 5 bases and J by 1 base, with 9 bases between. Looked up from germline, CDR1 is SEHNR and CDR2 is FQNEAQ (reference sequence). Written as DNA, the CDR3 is TGTGCCAGCAGCACGACTAGATCCTACAATGAGCAGTTCTTC. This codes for CASSTTRSYNEQFF.

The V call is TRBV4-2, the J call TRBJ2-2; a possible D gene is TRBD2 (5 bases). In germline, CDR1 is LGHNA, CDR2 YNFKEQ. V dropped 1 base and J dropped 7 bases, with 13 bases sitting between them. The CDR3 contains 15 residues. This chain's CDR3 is CASSQAAGYYGELFF. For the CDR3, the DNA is TGTGCCAGCAGCCAAGCGGCGGGTTATTACGGGGAGCTGTTTTTT.

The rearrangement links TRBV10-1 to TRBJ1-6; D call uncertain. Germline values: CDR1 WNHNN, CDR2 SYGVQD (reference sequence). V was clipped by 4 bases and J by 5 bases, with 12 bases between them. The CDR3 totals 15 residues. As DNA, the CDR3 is TGCGCCAGCAGTGTCGGGAGCTTGGATAATTCACCCCTCCACTTT. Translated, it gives CASSVGSLDNSPLHF.

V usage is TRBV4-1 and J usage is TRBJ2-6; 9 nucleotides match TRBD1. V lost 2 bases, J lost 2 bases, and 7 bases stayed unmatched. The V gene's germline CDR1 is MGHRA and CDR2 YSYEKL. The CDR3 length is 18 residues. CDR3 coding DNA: TGCGCCAGCAGCCAAAGAGGGTACAGGGGGCCTGGGGCCAACGTCCTGACTTTC. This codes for CASSQRGYRGPGANVLTF.

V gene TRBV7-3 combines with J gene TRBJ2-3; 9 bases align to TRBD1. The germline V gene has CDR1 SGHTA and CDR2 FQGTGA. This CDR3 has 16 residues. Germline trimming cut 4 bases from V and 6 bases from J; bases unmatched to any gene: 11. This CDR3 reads CASSSTHRGRLDTQYF. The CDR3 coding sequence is TGTGCCAGCAGCTCAACACACAGGGGGCGCTTGGATACGCAGTATTTT.

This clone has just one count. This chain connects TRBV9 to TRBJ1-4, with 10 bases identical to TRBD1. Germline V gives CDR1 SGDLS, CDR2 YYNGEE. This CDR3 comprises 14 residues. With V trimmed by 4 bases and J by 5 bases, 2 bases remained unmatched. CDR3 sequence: CASSWTGGNEKLFF. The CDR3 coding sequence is TGTGCCAGCAGCTGGACAGGGGGGAATGAAAAACTGTTTTTT.

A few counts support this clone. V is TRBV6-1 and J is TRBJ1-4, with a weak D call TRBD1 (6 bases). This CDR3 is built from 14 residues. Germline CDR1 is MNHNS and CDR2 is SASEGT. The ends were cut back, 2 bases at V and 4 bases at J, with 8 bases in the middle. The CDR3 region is CASSESRGNEKLFF. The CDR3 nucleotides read TGTGCCAGCAGTGAATCCAGGGGTAATGAAAAACTGTTTTTT.

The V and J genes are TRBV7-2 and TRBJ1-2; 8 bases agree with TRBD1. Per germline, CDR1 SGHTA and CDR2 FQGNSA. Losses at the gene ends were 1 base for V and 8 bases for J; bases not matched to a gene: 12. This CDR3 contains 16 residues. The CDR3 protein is CASSLEGDRGLIGYTF. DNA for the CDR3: TGTGCCAGCAGCTTAGAGGGAGACAGGGGTTTGATCGGCTACACCTTC.